The T cell receptor (beta chain) under discussion was sequenced for a study of blood T cell repertoires in COVID-19. Study-level information: PBMCs, B-cell-depleted T cells, or T cells were the source of the cDNA or gDNA that made up the material.

Adults between roughly 18 and 89 years of age took part from 24 US areas. In the authors' methods: Amplification of reference gene primers provided the estimated nucleated cell counts. The data were produced by immunoSEQ multiplex PCR, yet TCRdb's version contains in-frame clones alone and is incomplete. The V and J calls and the clone size are those of that table, but D and trimming were determined from the DNA. The top ten clones hold approximately 2.3% of a sample with around 130,000 clones, less than 90% of them seen once. CDR1 and CDR2 (germline): LGHDT, YNNKEL (reference sequence). After removal of 1 base from V and 5 bases from J, the junction contained 10 bases not matched to a gene. This CDR3 spans 16 amino acids.

The J gene is TRBJ1-1, the V gene TRBV3-1 (or the pseudogene TRBV3-2), with 7 nucleotides matching TRBD1. The receptor comes from a woman aged 45-60 years who had recovered from COVID-19. Material for sequencing was PBMCs or T cells enriched from blood (not recorded which). CDR3 bases: TGTGCCAGCAGCCAAGCATACAGACAGGGATCTACTGAAGCTTTCTTT. Translated, it gives CASSQAYRQGSTEAFF.